This TCR beta chain was identified in a study of T cells in Graves' hyperthyroidism and ophthalmopathy. At the level of the study: Peripheral blood was secured at the point of initial diagnosis, before any treatment. The study's findings and limits: Ophthalmopathy was predicted by the model a median of about 6.5 months ahead of onset.

The germline V gene has CDR1 DFQATT and CDR2 SNEGSKA (reference sequence). The CDR3 consists of 14 residues. The ends were cut back, 7 bases at V and 5 bases at J, with 20 bases in the middle. Note on this clonotype: Antigen: not known. A single base separates this from a much larger clone, so it may be a read error.

TCR beta CDR3 region amplification was performed from RNA transcripts. A set of HTBI primers served as the primers for a first-round RT-PCR of the TCR CDR3. TCRdb fed the multiplex PCR reads into MiXCR, producing one record per CDR3 protein. This sample has around 350,000 distinct CDR3 sequences, with approximately 19% found just once. If no ophthalmopathy progression occurred within 18 months, Graves' hyperthyroidism was stable. The chain uses TRBV20-1 and TRBJ2-5, with D possibly TRBD1 on 6 matching bases. This receptor was obtained from a woman aged 18 to 35 with Graves' hyperthyroidism. Sequencing was done on a sample of blood. CDR3 bases: TGCAGTGTCCGGGGCACAGGGAGTTTGGAGACCCAGTACTTC. Its translation: CSVRGTGSLETQYF.